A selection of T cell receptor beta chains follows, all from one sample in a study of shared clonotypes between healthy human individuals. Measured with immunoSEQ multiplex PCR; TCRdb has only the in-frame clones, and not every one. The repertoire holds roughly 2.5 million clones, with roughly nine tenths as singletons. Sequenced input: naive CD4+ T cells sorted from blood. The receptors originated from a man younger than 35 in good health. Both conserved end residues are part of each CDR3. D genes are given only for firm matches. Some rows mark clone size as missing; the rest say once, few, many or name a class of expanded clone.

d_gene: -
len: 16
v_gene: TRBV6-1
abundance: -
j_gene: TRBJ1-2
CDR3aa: CASSEVTGWNNYGYTF
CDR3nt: TGTGCCAGCAGTGAGGTGACGGGTTGGAATAACTATGGCTACACCTTC

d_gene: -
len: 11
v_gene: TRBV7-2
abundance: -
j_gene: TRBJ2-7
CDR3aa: CASSLFHEQYF
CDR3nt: TGTGCCAGCAGCTTATTCCACGAGCAGTACTTC

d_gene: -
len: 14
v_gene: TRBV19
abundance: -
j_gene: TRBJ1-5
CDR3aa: CASSKEQPNQPQHF
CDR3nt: TGTGCCAGTAGTAAAGAGCAACCCAATCAGCCCCAGCATTTT

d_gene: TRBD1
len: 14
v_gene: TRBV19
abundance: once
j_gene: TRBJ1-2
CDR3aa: CASRRQGADYGYTF
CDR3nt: TGTGCCAGTAGAAGACAGGGGGCGGACTATGGCTACACCTTC

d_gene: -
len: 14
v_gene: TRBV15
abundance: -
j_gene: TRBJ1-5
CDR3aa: CATSRELEHQPQHF
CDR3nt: TGTGCCACCAGCAGAGAGTTGGAGCATCAGCCCCAGCATTTT

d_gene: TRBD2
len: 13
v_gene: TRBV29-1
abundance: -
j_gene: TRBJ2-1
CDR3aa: CSVAISSGFEQFF
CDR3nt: TGCAGCGTTGCGATATCTAGCGGATTTGAGCAGTTCTTC

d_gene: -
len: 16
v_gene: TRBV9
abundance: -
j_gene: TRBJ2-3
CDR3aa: CASSVGAGAMTDTQYF
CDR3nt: TGTGCCAGCAGCGTAGGGGCGGGGGCTATGACAGATACGCAGTATTTT

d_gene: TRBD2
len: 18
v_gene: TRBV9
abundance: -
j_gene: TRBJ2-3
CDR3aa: CASSSREAGGTSTDTQYF
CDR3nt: TGTGCCAGCAGCAGTAGAGAGGCGGGGGGAACGAGCACAGATACGCAGTATTTT

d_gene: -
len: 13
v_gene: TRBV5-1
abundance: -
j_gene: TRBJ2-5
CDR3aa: CASSGPNQETQYF
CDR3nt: TGCGCCAGCAGCGGGCCTAACCAAGAGACCCAGTACTTC

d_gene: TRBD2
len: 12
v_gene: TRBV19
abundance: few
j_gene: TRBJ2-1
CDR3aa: CASSGTNNEQFF
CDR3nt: TGTGCCAGTTCCGGGACTAACAATGAGCAGTTCTTC

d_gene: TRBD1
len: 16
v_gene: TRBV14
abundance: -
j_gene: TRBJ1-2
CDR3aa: CASSQRTGFLNYGYTF
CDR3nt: TGTGCCAGCAGCCAACGGACAGGGTTCCTAAACTATGGCTACACCTTC

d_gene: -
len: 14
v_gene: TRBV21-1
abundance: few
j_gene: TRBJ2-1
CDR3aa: CASRKGRGGGEQFF
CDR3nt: TGTGCCAGCAGAAAAGGGCGGGGCGGGGGTGAGCAGTTCTTC

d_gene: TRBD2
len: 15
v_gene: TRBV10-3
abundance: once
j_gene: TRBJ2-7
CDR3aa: CAISEVLAGTYEQYF
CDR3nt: TGTGCCATCAGTGAAGTTCTAGCGGGAACCTACGAGCAGTACTTC

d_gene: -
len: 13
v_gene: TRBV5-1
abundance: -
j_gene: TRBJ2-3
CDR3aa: CASSFGPGDTQYF
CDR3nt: TGCGCCAGCAGCTTTGGGCCAGGAGATACGCAGTATTTT

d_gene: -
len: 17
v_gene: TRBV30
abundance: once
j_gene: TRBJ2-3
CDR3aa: CAWSQNRAPWGTDTQYF
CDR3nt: TGTGCCTGGAGTCAAAACCGGGCCCCATGGGGCACAGATACGCAGTATTTT

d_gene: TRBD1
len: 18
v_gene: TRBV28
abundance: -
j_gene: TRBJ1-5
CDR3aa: CASSYTREAGGINQPQHF
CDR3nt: TGTGCCAGCAGCTATACCCGAGAGGCAGGGGGGATCAATCAGCCCCAGCATTTT

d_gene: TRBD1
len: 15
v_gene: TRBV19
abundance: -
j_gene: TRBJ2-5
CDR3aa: CASSTTSRQGETQYF
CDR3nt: TGTGCCAGTAGTACAACATCCCGACAGGGAGAGACCCAGTACTTC

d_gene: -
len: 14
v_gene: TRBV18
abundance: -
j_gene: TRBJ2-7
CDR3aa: CASSPPQGINEQYF
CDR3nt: TGTGCCAGCTCACCACCACAGGGAATCAACGAGCAGTACTTC

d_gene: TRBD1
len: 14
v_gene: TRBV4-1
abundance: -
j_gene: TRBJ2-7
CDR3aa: CASSWDRQTYEQYF
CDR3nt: TGCGCCAGCAGCTGGGACAGGCAAACCTACGAGCAGTACTTC

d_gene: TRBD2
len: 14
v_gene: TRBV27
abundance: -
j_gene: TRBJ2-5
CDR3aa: CASSPNLSGTSGYF
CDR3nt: TGTGCCAGCAGTCCCAATCTCTCCGGGACTAGCGGGTACTTC

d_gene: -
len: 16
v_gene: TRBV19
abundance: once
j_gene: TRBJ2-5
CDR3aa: CASSGRSRGYQETQYF
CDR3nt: TGTGCCAGTAGTGGCCGGTCGAGGGGCTACCAAGAGACCCAGTACTTC

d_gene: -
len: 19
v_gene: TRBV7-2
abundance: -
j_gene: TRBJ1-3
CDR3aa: CASSQLALYLLSSGNTIYF
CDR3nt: TGTGCCAGCAGCCAGCTTGCCTTGTACCTCCTAAGCTCTGGAAACACCATATATTTT

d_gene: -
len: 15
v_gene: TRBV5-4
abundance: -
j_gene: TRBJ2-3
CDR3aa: CASSLPGSLTDTQYF
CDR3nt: TGTGCCAGCAGCTTGCCGGGCAGCCTCACAGATACGCAGTATTTT

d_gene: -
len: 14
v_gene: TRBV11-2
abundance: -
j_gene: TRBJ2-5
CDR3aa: CASSFSGGGETQYF
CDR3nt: TGTGCCAGCAGCTTTAGCGGAGGAGGAGAGACCCAGTACTTC

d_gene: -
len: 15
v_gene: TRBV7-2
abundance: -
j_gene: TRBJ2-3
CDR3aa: CASSSVAAGTDTQYF
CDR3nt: TGTGCCAGCAGCTCAGTGGCGGCTGGCACAGATACGCAGTATTTT

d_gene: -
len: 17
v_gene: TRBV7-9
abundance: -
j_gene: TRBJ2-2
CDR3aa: CASSLKRGALNTGELFF
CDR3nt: TGTGCCAGCAGCTTAAAGAGGGGGGCCTTGAACACCGGGGAGCTGTTTTTT

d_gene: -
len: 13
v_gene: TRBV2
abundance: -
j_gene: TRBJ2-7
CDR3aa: CASSAGSAYEQYF
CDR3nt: TGTGCCAGCAGTGCCGGCAGCGCCTACGAGCAGTACTTC

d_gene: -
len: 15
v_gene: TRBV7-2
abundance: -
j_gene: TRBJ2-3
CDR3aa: CASSLVGLGADTQYF
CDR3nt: TGTGCCAGCAGCTTAGTAGGGTTAGGGGCAGATACGCAGTATTTT

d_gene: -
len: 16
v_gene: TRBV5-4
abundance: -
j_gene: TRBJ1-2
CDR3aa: CASSLEGQLGAYGYTF
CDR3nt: TGTGCCAGCAGCTTGGAGGGACAACTAGGGGCCTATGGCTACACCTTC

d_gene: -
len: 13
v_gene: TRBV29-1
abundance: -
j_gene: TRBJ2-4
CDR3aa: CSVEAQAKNIQYF
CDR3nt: TGCAGCGTTGAAGCACAGGCCAAAAACATTCAGTACTTC

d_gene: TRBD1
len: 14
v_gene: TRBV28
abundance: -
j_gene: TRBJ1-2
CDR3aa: CASMMIQGARGYTF
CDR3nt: TGTGCCAGCATGATGATCCAGGGGGCTCGGGGCTACACCTTC

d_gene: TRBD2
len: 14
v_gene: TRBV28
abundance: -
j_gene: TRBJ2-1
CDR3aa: CASGRYGTSGEGFF
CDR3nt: TGTGCCAGCGGGAGATACGGGACTAGCGGGGAGGGGTTCTTC

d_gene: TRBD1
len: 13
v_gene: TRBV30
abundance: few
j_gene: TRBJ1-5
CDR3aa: CAWSGQGGQPQHF
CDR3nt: TGTGCCTGGAGTGGACAGGGAGGGCAGCCCCAGCATTTT

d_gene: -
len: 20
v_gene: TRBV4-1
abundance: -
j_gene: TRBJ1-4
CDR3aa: CASSRRRSAGVRNPSEKLFF
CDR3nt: TGCGCCAGCAGCCGACGACGTTCCGCTGGGGTCAGGAATCCTAGTGAAAAACTGTTTTTT

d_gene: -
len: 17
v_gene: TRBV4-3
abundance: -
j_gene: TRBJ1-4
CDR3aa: CASSQDPDPATNEKLFF
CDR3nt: TGCGCCAGCAGCCAAGATCCGGACCCGGCAACTAATGAAAAACTGTTTTTT

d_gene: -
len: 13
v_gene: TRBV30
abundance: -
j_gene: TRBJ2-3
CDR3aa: CAWSVQGTDTQYF
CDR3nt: TGTGCCTGGAGTGTACAGGGCACAGATACGCAGTATTTT

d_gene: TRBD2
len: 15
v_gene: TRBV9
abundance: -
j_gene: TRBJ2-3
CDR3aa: CASSVIGTSGGGQYF
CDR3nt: TGTGCCAGCAGCGTAATAGGGACTAGCGGGGGCGGGCAGTATTTT

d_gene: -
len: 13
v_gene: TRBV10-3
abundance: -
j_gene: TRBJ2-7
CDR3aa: CATYDPLPLEQYF
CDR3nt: TGTGCCACTTACGATCCCCTTCCACTCGAGCAGTACTTC

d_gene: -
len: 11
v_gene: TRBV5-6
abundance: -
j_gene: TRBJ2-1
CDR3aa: CASSLNSEQFF
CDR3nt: TGTGCCAGCAGCTTGAATTCGGAGCAGTTCTTC

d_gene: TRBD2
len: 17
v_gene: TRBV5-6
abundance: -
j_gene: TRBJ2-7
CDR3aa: CASSPGGKREVSYEQYF
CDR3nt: TGTGCCAGCAGCCCCGGAGGGAAGCGGGAGGTGTCCTACGAGCAGTACTTC

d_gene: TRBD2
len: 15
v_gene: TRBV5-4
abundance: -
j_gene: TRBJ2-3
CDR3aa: CASRIGREPTDTQYF
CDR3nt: TGTGCCAGCCGCATTGGGCGGGAGCCCACAGATACGCAGTATTTT

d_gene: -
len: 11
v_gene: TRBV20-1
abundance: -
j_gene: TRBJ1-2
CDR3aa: CSARDASGYTF
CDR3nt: TGCAGTGCTAGAGATGCCTCTGGCTACACCTTC

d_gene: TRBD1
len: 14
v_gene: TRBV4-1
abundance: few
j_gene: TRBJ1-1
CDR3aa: CASRQTGANTEAFF
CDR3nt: TGCGCCAGCAGGCAAACAGGGGCGAACACTGAAGCTTTCTTT

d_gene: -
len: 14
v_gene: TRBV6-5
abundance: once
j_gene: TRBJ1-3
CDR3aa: CASSSRATGNTIYF
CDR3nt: TGTGCCAGCAGTTCCAGGGCTACTGGAAACACCATATATTTT

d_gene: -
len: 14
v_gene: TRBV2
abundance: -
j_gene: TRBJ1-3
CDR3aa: CASSGRTSGNTIYF
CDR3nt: TGTGCCAGCAGTGGGAGGACCTCTGGAAACACCATATATTTT